This T cell receptor beta chain was identified during a study of blood T cell repertoires in COVID-19. Study details: Specimens from acute and convalescent COVID-19 originated in the United States, Italy and Spain.

Germline loops: CDR1 LGHDT, CDR2 YNNKEL (reference sequence). The CDR3 spans 15 residues. With 0 bases clipped from V and 2 bases from J, the junction kept 4 bases outside the gene matches. Original data processing: The authors estimated nucleated cell counts from reference gene primer amplification. The table came from immunoSEQ multiplex PCR; TCRdb's copy has only in-frame clones and leaves some out. V and J calls and clone size are those listed in that table; D and trimming were worked out from the DNA. This table has around 700,000 clones, 75% to 90% appearing once. This TCR came from a young woman with acute or convalescent COVID-19. Sequences were obtained from peripheral blood. This chain links TRBV3-1 (or the pseudogene TRBV3-2) with TRBJ2-7, with 7 nucleotides matching TRBD1. This chain's CDR3 is CASSQERTGTYEQYF. For the CDR3, the DNA is TGTGCCAGCAGCCAAGAGAGGACAGGTACCTACGAGCAGTACTTC.